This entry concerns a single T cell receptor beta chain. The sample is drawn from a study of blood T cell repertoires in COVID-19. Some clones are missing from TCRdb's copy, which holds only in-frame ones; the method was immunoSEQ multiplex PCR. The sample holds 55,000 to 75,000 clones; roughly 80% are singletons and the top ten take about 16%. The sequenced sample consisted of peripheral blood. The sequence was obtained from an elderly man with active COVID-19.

CDR3: CASSQEGGSDTQYF. DNA for the CDR3: TGCGCCAGCAGCCAAGAGGGGGGTTCAGATACGCAGTATTTT. The chain couples TRBV4-3 to TRBJ2-3, with a possible D match to TRBD2 (6 bases). The CDR3 covers 14 residues. The germline CDR1 and CDR2 sequences are LGHNA and YSLEER. V lost 0 bases to trimming and J lost 4 bases, with 8 bases between them.